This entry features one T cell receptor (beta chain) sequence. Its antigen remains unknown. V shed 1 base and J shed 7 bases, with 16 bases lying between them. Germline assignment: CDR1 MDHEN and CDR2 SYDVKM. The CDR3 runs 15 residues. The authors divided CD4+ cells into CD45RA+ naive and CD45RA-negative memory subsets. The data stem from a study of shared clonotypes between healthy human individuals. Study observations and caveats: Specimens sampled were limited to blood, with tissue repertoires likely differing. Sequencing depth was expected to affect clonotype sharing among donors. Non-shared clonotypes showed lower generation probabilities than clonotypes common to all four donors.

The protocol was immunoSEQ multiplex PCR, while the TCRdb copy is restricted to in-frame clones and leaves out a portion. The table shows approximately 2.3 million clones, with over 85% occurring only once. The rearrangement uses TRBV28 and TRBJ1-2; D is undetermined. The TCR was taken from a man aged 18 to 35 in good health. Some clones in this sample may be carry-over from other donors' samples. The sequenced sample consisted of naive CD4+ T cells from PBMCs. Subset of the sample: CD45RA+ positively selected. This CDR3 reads CASSLSAGGSSGYTF. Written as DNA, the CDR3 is TGTGCCAGCAGTTTATCGGCTGGAGGATCTTCTGGCTACACCTTC.